This T cell receptor beta chain originates from a study of OX40 agonist ivuxolimab in advanced cancers. Study information: A male proportion of just over 80% was recorded, with mean age approximately 56 years and range roughly 23 to 79.

Germline CDR1 reads MNHNS; CDR2 reads SASEGT. The CDR3 is 15 amino acids. The method was immunoSEQ multiplex PCR; TCRdb's version includes in-frame clones alone and lacks a portion of them. The sample has roughly 56,000 clones, 84% seen once. This specimen consisted of CD4+ or CD8+ T cells sorted from blood, obtained in a trial of the OX40 agonist ivuxolimab. This receptor was obtained from an adult with an advanced solid tumor such as melanoma, head and neck, liver or kidney cancer. J is TRBJ2-5 and V is TRBV6-1; the D gene could be TRBD1 or TRBD2 (7 bases each). The J call is in doubt because the DNA end fits TRBJ2-7 better. The CDR3 DNA reads TGTGCCAGCAGTGATGGGAGGGGGCTCTCCTACGAGCAGTACTTC. It translates to CASSDGRGLSYEQYF.